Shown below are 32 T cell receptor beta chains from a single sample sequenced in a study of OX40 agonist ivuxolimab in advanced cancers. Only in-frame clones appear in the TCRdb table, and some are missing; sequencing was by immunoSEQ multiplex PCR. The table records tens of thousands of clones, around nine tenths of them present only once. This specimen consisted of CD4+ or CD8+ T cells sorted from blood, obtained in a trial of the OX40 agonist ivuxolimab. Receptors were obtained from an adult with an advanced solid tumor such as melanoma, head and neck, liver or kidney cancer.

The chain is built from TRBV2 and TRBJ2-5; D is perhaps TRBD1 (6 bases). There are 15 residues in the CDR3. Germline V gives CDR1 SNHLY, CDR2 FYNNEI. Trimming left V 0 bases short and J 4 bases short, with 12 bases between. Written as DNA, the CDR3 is TGTGCCAGCAGTGAAGCTTACAGGGCTTCAGAGACCCAGTACTTC. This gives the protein CASSEAYRASETQYF.

CDR3 region: CASRPAGGYEQYF. CDR3 DNA sequence: TGTGCCAGCAGGCCAGCGGGAGGGTACGAGCAGTACTTC. This sequence joins TRBV6-5 and TRBJ2-7; 10 bases line up with TRBD2. CDR3 size: 13 residues. The V segment lost 6 bases and the J segment 4 bases; nucleotides outside the gene matches: 3. CDR1 and CDR2 (germline): MNHEY, SVGAGI.

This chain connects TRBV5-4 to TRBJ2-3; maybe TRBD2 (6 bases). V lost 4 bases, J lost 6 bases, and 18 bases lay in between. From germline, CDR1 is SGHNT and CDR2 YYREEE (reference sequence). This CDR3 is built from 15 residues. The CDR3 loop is CASSPSDYPFDTQYF. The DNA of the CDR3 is TGTGCCAGCAGCCCATCGGACTACCCGTTTGATACGCAGTATTTT.

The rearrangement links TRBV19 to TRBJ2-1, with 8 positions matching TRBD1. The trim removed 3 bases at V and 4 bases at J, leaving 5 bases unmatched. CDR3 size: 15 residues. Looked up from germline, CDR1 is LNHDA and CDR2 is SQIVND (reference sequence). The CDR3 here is CASSMQGASYNEQFF. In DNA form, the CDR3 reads TGTGCCAGTAGTATGCAGGGGGCATCATACAATGAGCAGTTCTTC.

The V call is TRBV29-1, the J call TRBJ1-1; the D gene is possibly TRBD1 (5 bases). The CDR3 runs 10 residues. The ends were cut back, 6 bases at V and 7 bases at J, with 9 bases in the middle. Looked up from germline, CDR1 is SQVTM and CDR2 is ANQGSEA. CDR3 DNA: TGCAGCGTGGGGACGCATGAAGCTTTCTTT. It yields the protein CSVGTHEAFF.

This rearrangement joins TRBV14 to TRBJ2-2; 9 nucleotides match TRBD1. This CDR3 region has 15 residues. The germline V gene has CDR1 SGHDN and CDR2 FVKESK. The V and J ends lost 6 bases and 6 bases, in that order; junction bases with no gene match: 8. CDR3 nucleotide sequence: TGTGCCAGCAGTCCGGGACAGGGTTCAGCCGGGGAGCTGTTTTTT. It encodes CASSPGQGSAGELFF.

The CDR3 spells CASRTGGIPYGYTF. CDR3 coding DNA: TGTGCCAGCAGGACAGGGGGCATCCCTTATGGCTACACCTTC. The V call is TRBV27, the J call TRBJ1-2; 10 positions match TRBD1. This CDR3 comprises 14 residues. V lost 6 bases to trimming and J lost 5 bases; unmatched junction nucleotides: 6. CDR1 MNHEY and CDR2 SMNVEV come from the germline V gene (reference sequence).

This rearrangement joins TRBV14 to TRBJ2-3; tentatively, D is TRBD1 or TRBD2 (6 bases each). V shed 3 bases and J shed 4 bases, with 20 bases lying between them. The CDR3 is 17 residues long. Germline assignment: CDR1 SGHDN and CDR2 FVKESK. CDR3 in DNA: TGTGCCAGCAGCCATCGAAATCGGGGGCCCGGAGCAGATACGCAGTATTTT. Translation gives CASSHRNRGPGADTQYF.

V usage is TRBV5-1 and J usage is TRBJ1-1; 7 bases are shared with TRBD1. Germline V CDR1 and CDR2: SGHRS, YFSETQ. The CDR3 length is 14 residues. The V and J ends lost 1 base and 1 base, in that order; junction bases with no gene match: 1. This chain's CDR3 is CASSLRTGNTEAFF. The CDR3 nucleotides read TGCGCCAGCAGCTTGCGGACAGGGAACACTGAAGCTTTCTTT.

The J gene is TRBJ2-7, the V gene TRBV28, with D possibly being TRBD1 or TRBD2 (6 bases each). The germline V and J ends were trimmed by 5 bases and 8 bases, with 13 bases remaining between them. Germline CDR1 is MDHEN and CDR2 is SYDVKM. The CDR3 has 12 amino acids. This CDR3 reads CASSQIGGKQYF. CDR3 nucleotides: TGTGCCAGCAGTCAAATAGGGGGGAAGCAGTACTTC.

CDR3 in DNA: TGTGCCAGCAGCGTAAGTGTGGGGGAGCTGTTTTTT. Protein product: CASSVSVGELFF. The rearrangement uses TRBV9 and TRBJ2-2; D is unresolved. The ends were cut back, 1 base at V and 8 bases at J, with 6 bases in the middle. Germline lookup yields CDR1 SGDLS and CDR2 YYNGEE. This CDR3 has 12 residues.

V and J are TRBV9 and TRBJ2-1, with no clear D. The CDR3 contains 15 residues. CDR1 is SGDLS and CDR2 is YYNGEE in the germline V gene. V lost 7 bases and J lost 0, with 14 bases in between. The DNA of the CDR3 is TGTGCCAGCTCATCCGTAGGAAGCTCCTACAATGAGCAGTTCTTC. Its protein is CASSSVGSSYNEQFF.

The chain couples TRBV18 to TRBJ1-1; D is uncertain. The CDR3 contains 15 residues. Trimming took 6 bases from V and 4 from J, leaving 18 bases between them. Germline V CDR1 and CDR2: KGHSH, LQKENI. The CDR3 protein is CASSSESGSRTEAFF. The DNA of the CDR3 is TGTGCCAGCTCGTCAGAGAGCGGGAGTCGCACTGAAGCTTTCTTT.

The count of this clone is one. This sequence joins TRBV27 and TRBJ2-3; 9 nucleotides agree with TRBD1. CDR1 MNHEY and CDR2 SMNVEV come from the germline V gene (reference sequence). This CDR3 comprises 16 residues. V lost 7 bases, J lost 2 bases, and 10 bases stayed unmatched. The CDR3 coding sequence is TGTGCCAGCAAACAGGGGGCTCTTCATTACACAGATACGCAGTATTTT. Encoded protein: CASKQGALHYTDTQYF.

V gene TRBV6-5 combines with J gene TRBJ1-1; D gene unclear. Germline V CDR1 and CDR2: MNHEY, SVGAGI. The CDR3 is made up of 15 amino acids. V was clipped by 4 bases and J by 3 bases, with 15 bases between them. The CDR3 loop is CASSFLRIRDTEAFF. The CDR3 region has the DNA TGTGCCAGCAGTTTCTTACGCATCCGGGACACTGAAGCTTTCTTT.

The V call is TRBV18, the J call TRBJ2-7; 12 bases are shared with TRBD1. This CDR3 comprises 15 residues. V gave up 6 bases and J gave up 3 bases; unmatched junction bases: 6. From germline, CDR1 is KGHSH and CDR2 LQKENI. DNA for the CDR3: TGTGCCAGCTCCCTCGGGACAGGGGGCTTCTACGAGCAGTACTTC. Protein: CASSLGTGGFYEQYF. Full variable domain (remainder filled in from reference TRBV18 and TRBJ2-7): NAGVMQNPRHLVRRRGQEARLRCSPMKGHSHVYWYRQLPEEGLKFMVYLQKENIIDESGMPKERFSAEFPKEGPSILRIQQVVRGDSAAYFCASSLGTGGFYEQYFGPGTRLTVT.

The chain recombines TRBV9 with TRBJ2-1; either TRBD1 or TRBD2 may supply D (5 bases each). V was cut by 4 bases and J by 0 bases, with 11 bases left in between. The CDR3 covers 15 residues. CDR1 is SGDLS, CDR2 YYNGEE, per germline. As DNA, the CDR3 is TGTGCCAGCAGCCCCAGTGGGGGCTCCTACAATGAGCAGTTCTTC. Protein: CASSPSGGSYNEQFF.

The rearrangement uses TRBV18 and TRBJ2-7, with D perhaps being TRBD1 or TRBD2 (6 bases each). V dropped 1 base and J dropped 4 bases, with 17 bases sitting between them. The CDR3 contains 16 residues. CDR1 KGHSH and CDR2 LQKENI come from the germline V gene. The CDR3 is CASSPQSQGRKYEQYF. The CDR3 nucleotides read TGTGCCAGCTCACCACAATCCCAGGGGAGGAAATACGAGCAGTACTTC.

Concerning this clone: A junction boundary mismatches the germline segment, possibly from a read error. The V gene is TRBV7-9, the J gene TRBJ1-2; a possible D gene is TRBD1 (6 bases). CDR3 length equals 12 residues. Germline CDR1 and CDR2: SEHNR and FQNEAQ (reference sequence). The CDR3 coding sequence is TGTGCCAGCAGCCCCAGCAGCGGGGGGCGGATTTTC. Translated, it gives CASSPSSGGRIF.

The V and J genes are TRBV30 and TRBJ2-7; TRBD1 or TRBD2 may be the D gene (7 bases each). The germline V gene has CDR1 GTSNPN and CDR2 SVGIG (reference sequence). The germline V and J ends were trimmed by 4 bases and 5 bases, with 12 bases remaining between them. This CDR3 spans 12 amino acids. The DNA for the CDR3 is TGTGCCTGGAAGCGGGACAGCCACGAGCAGTACTTC. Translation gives CAWKRDSHEQYF.

DNA of the CDR3: TGTGCCAGCAGCCGACTAGCGGATGAGCAGTTCTTC. Translation: CASSRLADEQFF. The gene calls are TRBV6-1 and TRBJ2-1; 9 bases align to TRBD2. Germline-derived CDR1 and CDR2 are MNHNS and SASEGT. J lost 8 bases, V lost 6 bases, and 2 bases had no gene match. The CDR3 is 12 amino acids.

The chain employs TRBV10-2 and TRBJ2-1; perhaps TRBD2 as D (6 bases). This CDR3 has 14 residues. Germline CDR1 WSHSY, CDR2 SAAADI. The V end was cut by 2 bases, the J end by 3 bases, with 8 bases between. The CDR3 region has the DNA TGCGCCAGCAGTGAGGGGCGGGGCTACAATGAGCAGTTCTTC. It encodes CASSEGRGYNEQFF.

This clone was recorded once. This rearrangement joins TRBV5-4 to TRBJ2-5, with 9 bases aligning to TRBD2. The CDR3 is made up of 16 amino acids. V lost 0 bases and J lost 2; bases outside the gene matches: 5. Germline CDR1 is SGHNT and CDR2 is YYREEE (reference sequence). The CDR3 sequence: CASSLGLAGLQETQYF. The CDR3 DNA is TGTGCCAGCAGCTTGGGGCTAGCGGGACTACAAGAGACCCAGTACTTC.

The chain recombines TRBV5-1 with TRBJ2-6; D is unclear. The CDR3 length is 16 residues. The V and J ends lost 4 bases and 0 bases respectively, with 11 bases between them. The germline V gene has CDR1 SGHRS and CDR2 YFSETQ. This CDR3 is CASSLGRPSGANVLTF. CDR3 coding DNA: TGCGCCAGCAGCCTCGGACGGCCCTCTGGGGCCAACGTCCTGACTTTC. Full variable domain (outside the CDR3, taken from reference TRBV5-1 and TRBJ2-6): KAGVTQTPRYLIKTRGQQVTLSCSPISGHRSVSWYQQTPGQGLQFLFEYFSETQRNKGNFPGRFSGRQFSNSRSEMNVSTLELGDSALYLCASSLGRPSGANVLTFGAGSRLTVL.

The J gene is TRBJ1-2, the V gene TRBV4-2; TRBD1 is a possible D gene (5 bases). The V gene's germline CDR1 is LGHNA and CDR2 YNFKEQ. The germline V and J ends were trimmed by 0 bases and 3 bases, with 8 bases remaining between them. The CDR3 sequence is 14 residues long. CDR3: CASSQDRGDYGYTF. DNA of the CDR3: TGTGCCAGCAGCCAAGATCGGGGGGACTATGGCTACACCTTC.

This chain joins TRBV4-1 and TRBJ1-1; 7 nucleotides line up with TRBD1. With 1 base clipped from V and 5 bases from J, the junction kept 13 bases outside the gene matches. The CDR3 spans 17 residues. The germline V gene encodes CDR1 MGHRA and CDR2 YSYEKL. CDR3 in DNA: TGCGCCAGCAGCCAAGTCCGGCCAGGGGGTATACTAACTGAAGCTTTCTTT. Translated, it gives CASSQVRPGGILTEAFF.

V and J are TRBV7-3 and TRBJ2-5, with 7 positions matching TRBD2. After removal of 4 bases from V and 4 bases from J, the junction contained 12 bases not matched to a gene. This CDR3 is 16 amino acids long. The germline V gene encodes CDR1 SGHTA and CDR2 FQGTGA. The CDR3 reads CASSSGGVAGVETQYF. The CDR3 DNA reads TGTGCCAGCAGCTCCGGTGGGGTAGCGGGTGTAGAGACCCAGTACTTC.

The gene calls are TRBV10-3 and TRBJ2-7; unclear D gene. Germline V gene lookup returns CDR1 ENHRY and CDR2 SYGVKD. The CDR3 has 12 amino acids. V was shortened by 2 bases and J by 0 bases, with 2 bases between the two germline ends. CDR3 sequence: CAISENSYEQYF. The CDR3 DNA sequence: TGTGCCATCAGTGAGAACTCCTACGAGCAGTACTTC.

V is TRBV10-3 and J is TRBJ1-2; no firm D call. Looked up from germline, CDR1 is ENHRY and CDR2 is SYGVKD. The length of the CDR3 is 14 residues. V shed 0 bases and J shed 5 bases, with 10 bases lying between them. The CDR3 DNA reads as TGTGCCATCAGTGAGTCGGGTGACGGTTATGGCTACACCTTC. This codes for CAISESGDGYGYTF.

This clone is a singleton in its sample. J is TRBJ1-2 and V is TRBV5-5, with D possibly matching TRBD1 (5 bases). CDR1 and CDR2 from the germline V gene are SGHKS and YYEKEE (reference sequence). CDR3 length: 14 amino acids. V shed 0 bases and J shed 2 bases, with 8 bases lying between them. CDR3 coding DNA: TGTGCCAGCAGCTTGGATACAGGCAACTATGGCTACACCTTC. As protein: CASSLDTGNYGYTF.

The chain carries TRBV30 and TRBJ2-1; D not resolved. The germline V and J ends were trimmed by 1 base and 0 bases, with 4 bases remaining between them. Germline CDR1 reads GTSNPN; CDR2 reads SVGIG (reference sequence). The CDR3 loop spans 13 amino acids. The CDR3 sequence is CAWSGNSYNEQFF. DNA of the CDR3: TGTGCCTGGAGTGGCAACTCCTACAATGAGCAGTTCTTC.

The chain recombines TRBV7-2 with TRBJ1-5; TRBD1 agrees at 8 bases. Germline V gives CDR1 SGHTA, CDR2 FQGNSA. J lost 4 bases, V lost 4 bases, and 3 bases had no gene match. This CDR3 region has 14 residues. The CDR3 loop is CASSSTGVNQPQHF. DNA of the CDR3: TGTGCCAGCAGCTCGACAGGGGTGAATCAGCCCCAGCATTTT. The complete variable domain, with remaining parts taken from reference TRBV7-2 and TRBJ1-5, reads GAGVSQSPSNKVTEKGKDVELRCDPISGHTALYWYRQSLGQGLEFLIYFQGNSAPDKSGLPSDRFSAERTGGSVSTLTIQRTQQEDSAVYLCASSSTGVNQPQHFGDGTRLSIL.